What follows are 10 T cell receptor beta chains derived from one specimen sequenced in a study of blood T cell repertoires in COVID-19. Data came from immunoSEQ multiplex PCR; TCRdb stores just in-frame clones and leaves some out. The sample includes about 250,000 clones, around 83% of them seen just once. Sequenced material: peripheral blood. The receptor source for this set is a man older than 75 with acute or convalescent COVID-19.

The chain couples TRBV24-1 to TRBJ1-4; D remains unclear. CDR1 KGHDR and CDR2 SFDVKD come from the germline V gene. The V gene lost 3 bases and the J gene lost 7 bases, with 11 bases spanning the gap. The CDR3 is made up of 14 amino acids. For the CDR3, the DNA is TGTGCCACCAGTGATCCCCGGGGTGGTGAAAAACTGTTTTTT. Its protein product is CATSDPRGGEKLFF.

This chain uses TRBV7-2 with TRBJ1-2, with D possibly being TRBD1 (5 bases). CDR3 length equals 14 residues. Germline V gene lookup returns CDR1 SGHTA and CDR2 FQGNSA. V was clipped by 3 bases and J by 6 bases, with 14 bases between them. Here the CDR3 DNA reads TGTGCCAGCAGCTTCCGCGGGGCTCAAAATGGCTACACCTTC. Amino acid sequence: CASSFRGAQNGYTF.

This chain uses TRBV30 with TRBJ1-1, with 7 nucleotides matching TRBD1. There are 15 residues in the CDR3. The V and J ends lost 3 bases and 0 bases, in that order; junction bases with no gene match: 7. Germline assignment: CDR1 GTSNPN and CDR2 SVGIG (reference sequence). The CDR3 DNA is TGTGCCTGGAGCCCTAAGGGGGCCATGAACACTGAAGCTTTCTTT. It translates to CAWSPKGAMNTEAFF.

CDR3 in DNA: TGTGCAAGTCGCTTAGCGCTGGGGCACGGTGGCTACACCTTC. Translated: CASRLALGHGGYTF. The V gene is TRBV12-2, the J gene TRBJ1-2; TRBD1, the table's D call, lacks a check against the DNA. TRBV12-2 is noted as a pseudogene. The CDR3 sequence is 14 residues long.

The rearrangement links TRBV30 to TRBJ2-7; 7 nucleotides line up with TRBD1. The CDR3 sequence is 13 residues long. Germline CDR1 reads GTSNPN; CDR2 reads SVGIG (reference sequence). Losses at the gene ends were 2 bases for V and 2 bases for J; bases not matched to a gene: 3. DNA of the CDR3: TGTGCCTGGAGTTGGGGACAGCCCTACGAGCAGTACTTC. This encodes CAWSWGQPYEQYF. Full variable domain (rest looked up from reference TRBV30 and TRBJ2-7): SQTIHQWPATLVQPVGSPLSLECTVEGTSNPNLYWYRQAAGRGLQLLFYSVGIGQISSEVPQNLSASRPQDRQFILSSKKLLLSDSGFYLCAWSWGQPYEQYFGPGTRLTVT.

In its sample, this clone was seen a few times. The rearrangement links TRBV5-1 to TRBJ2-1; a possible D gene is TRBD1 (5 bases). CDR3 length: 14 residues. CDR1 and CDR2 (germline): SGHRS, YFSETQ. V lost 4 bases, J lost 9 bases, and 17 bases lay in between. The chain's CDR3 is CASSPVAGSIEQFF. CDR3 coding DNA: TGCGCCAGCAGCCCAGTGGCAGGGTCCATTGAGCAGTTCTTC.

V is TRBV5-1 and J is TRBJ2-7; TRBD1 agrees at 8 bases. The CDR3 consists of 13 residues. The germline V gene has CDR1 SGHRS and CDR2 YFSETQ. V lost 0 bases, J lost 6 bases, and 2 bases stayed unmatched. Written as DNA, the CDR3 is TGCGCCAGCAGCTTGGCAGGGGGCCGCGAGCAGTACTTC. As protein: CASSLAGGREQYF.

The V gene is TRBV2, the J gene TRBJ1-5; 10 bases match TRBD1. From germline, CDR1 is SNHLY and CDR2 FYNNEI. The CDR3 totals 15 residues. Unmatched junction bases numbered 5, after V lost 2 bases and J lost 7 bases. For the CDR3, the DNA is TGTGCCAGCAGTGAATGGGGGACAGGGGAACAGCCCCAGCATTTT. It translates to CASSEWGTGEQPQHF.

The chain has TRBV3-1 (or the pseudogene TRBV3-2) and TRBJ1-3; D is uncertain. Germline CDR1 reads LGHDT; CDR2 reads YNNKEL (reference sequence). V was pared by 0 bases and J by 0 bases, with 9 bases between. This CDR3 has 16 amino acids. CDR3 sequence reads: CASSQESRFSGNTIYF. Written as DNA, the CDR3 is TGTGCCAGCAGCCAAGAATCCAGGTTCTCTGGAAACACCATATATTTT.

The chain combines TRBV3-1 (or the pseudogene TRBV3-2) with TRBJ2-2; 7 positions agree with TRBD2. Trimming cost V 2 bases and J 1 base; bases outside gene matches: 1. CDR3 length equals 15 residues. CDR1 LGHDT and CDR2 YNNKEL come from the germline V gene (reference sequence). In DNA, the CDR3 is TGTGCCAGCAGCCAACGGGAGGTGAACACCGGGGAGCTGTTTTTT. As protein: CASSQREVNTGELFF.